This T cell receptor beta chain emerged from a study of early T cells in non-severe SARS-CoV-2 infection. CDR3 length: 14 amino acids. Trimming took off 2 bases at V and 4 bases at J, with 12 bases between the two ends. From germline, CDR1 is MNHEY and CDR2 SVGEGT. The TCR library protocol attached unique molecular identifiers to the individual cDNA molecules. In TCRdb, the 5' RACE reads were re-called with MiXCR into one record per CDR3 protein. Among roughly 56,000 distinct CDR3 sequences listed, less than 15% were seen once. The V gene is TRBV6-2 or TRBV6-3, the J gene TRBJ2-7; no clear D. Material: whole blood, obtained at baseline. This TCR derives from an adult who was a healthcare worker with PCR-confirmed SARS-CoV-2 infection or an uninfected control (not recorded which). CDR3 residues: CASSYPPVGYEQYF. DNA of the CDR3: TGTGCCAGCAGTTACCCCCCTGTTGGATACGAGCAGTACTTC.